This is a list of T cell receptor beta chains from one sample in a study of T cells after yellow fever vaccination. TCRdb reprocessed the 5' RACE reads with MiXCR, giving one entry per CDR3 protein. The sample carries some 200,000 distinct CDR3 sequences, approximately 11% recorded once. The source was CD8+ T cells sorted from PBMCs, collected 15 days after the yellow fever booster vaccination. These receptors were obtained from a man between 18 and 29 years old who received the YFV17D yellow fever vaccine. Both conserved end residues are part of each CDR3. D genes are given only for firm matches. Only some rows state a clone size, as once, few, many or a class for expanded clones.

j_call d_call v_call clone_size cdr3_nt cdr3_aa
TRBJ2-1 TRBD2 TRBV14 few TGTGCCAGCAGCCAAGATTGGACTAGCGGAACCATCTACAATGAGCAGTTCTTC CASSQDWTSGTIYNEQFF
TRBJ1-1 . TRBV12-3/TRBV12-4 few TGTGCCAGCAGTTCTGGGGGCCGGCGTTTAAGGGACACTGAAGCTTTCTTT CASSSGGRRLRDTEAFF
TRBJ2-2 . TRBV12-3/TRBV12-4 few TGTGCCAGCGTCCCAGGGGCCGGGGAGCTGTTTTTT CASVPGAGELFF
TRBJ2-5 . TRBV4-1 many TGCGCCAGCAGCCGACGCATGGAGGGGTCGAAGACCCAGTACTTC CASSRRMEGSKTQYF
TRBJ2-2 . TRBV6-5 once TGTGCCAGCCGGTCGGGGCCGCTCGCCGGGGAGCTGTTTTTT CASRSGPLAGELFF
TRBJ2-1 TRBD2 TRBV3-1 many TGTGCCAGCAGCCAACCTCTAGCGGGATACAATGAGCAGTTCTTC CASSQPLAGYNEQFF
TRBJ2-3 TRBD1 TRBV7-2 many TGTGCCAGCAGCTTACGGGACAGGTCCACAGATACGCAGTATTTT CASSLRDRSTDTQYF
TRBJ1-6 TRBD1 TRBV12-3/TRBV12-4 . TGTGCCAGCAGAGTGGGGACAGGGGTTAGCCCCTATAATTCACCCCTCCACTTT CASRVGTGVSPYNSPLHF
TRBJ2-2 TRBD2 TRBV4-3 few TGCGCCAGCAGCCAAGATTGGACCTTCATCGGGGGGGTGAACACCGGGGAGCTGTTTTTT CASSQDWTFIGGVNTGELFF
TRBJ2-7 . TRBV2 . TGTGCCAGCAGTGAGGCCCCGCCAGGGGCTAAAGTCAGCGAGCAGTACTTC CASSEAPPGAKVSEQYF
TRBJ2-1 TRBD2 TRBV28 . TGTGCCAGCAGTAAGCGGGGGTCGGGTGAGCAGTTCTTC CASSKRGSGEQFF
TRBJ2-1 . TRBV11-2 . TGTGCCAGCAGCTCATTTCCGGAGCAGTTCTTC CASSSFPEQFF
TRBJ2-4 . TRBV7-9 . TGTGCCAGCAGTTCTAACCGCCAGGGTTTAGCCAAAAACATTCAGTACTTC CASSSNRQGLAKNIQYF
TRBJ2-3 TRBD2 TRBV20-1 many TGCAGTGCTAGAGATCTAGCGGGGGTCACAGATACGCAGTATTTT CSARDLAGVTDTQYF
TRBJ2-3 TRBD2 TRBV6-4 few TGTGCCAGCAGTTTAGCGGGGGCCGGGGATACGCAGTATTTT CASSLAGAGDTQYF
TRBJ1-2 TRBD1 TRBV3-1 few TGTGCCAGCAGCCAAGATTGGGACAGGGGATCAAATAACTATGGCTACACCTTC CASSQDWDRGSNNYGYTF
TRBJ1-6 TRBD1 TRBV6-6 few TGTGCCAGCAGACATCTGACAGGGGATTCACCCCTCCACTTT CASRHLTGDSPLHF
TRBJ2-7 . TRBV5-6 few TGTGCCAGCAGCTTTTCTGGGCCCTACTACGAGCAGTACTTC CASSFSGPYYEQYF
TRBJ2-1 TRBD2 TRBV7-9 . TGTGCCAGCAGCTTTGGGCTAGCGGGGGGGCACAATGAGCAGTTCTTC CASSFGLAGGHNEQFF
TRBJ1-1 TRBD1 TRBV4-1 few TGCGCCAGCAGCCAAGTACAGGGGATAAGGTTGAACACTGAAGCTTTCTTT CASSQVQGIRLNTEAFF
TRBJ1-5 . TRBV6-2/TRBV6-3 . TGTGCCAGCAGTTACAGGTCTGGCAGAGCGACGTATAGCAATCAGCCCCAGCATTTT CASSYRSGRATYSNQPQHF
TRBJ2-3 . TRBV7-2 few TGTGCCAGCAGACCCAAGGGACGCTTGAGTACAGATACGCAGTATTTT CASRPKGRLSTDTQYF
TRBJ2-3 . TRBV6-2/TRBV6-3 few TGTGCCAGCAGTTATGCGGGGAGCACAGATACGCAGTATTTT CASSYAGSTDTQYF
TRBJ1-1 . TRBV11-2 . TGTGCCAGCAGCCCCCAGGTGGGCACTGAAGCTTTCTTT CASSPQVGTEAFF
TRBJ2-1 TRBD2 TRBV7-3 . TGTGCCAGCAGCTTTTTCGGGGGGCGGGAGGTCAATGAGCAGTTCTTC CASSFFGGREVNEQFF
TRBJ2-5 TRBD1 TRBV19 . TGTGCCAGTAGTATAGAGGGACAGACCCAAGAGACCCAGTACTTC CASSIEGQTQETQYF
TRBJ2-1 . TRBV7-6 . TGTGCCAGCAGCAAGGAGAAACCAGCGAAGAATGAGCAGTTCTTC CASSKEKPAKNEQFF
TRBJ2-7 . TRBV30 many TGTGCCTGGAGTGACCAACACGTCGATTTCAGCTCCTACGAGCAGTACTTC CAWSDQHVDFSSYEQYF
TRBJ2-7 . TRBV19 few TGTGCCAGATTAACTGACGTACAGGAGCCTAGCCTAAGGAACGAGCAGTACTTC CARLTDVQEPSLRNEQYF
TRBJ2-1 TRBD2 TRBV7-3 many TGTGCCAGCAGCTTGGGCACTAGCGATCCCTACAATGAGCAGTTCTTC CASSLGTSDPYNEQFF
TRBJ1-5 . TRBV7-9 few TGTGCCAGCAGCTTGCAGTCGGAACAGCCCCAGCATTTT CASSLQSEQPQHF
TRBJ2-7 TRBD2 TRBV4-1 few TGCGCCAGCAGCCAAGTTCTAGCGGGGGCCCCCGAGCAGTACTTC CASSQVLAGAPEQYF
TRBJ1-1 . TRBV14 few TGTGCCAGCAGCCAAGATATTGGATTGAACACTGAAGCTTTCTTT CASSQDIGLNTEAFF
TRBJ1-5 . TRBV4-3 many TGCGCCAGCAGCCAAGAACGGTATAGCAATCAGCCCCAGCATTTT CASSQERYSNQPQHF
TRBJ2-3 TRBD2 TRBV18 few TGTGCCAGCTCACCCCCACAGCGGGGGGGCCCTACGCAGTATTTT CASSPPQRGGPTQYF
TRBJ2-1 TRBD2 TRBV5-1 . TGCGCCAGCAGGCGACTAGCGGATGAGCAGTTCTTC CASRRLADEQFF
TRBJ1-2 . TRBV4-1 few TGCGCCAGCAGCCAAGTGGTAGATCCTAACTATGGCTACACCTTC CASSQVVDPNYGYTF
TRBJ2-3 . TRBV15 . TGTGCCACCAGCAGTCATGGCGCAGATACGCAGTATTTT CATSSHGADTQYF
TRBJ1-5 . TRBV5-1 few TGCGCCAGCAGCTTGGAAGGGTTAAGCAATCAGCCCCAGCATTTT CASSLEGLSNQPQHF
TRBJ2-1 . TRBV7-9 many TGTGCCAGCAGCCTGTCCGGGAATGAGCAGTTCTTC CASSLSGNEQFF
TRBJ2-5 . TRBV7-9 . TGTGCCAGCAGCTTAGAAATGGGAGGTCAAGAGACCCAGTACTTC CASSLEMGGQETQYF
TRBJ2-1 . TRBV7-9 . TGTGCCAGCAGCTTGGGACACGGCTACAATGAGCAGTTCTTC CASSLGHGYNEQFF
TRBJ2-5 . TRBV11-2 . TGTGCCAGCACCTCGTACATGGTTCGAGAGACCCAGTACTTC CASTSYMVRETQYF
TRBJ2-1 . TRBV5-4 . TGTGCCAGCAGCTTTGCCGGGGTATACAATGAGCAGTTCTTC CASSFAGVYNEQFF
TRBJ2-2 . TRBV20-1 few TGCAGTGCAGGCAGGAGGAACACCGGGGAGCTGTTTTTT CSAGRRNTGELFF
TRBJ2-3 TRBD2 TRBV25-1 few TGTGCCAGCAGTGAAGAGCGGGGGGTCATAGATACGCAGTATTTT CASSEERGVIDTQYF